This is a list of T cell receptor beta chains from one sample in a study of T cells after yellow fever vaccination. A single record per CDR3 protein comes from TCRdb applying MiXCR to the 5' RACE reads. The sample holds approximately 160,000 distinct CDR3 sequences, 9.3% seen once. Specimen: CD8+ T cells sorted from PBMCs, collected 45 days after the yellow fever booster vaccination. The receptor set was obtained from a young man who received the YFV17D yellow fever vaccine. CDR3s include the opening cysteine and the closing phenylalanine or tryptophan. D genes are given only for firm matches. Rows give clone size only sometimes, using once, few, many, or a class for an expanded clone.

V	size	length	D	J	DNA	CDR3
TRBV24-1	NA	14	NA	TRBJ2-2	TGTGCCACCAGTGACTCAGGGGAGTGGGGGGAGCTGTTTTTT	CATSDSGEWGELFF
TRBV4-2	NA	14	TRBD1	TRBJ1-1	TGTGCCAGCAGCCTCGGGACAGGGGCCACTGAAGCTTTCTTT	CASSLGTGATEAFF
TRBV7-9	NA	17	NA	TRBJ1-2	TGTGCCAGCAGCCCCGGACCGGGACAAAACGATTACTATGGCTACACCTTC	CASSPGPGQNDYYGYTF
TRBV7-8	NA	15	TRBD1	TRBJ1-2	TGTGCCAGCAGCGGCCGACAGGGGGTCTTGTATGGCTACACCTTC	CASSGRQGVLYGYTF
TRBV7-9	few	18	TRBD2	TRBJ2-3	TGTGCCAGCAGCCCGGTGGGCGGGGGGGCCATGGGCGCATATACGCAGTATTTT	CASSPVGGGAMGAYTQYF
TRBV7-2	many	16	NA	TRBJ2-7	TGTGCCAGCAGCTTATCGTGGGACACGAGCTCCTACGAGCAGTACTTC	CASSLSWDTSSYEQYF
TRBV9	NA	15	NA	TRBJ2-3	TGTGCCAGCAGCGTAGGACTAGTCGCCACAGATACGCAGTATTTT	CASSVGLVATDTQYF
TRBV27	NA	15	NA	TRBJ1-2	TGTGCCAGCAGTTTACCCCCCCCGGGGTTCTATGGCTACACCTTC	CASSLPPPGFYGYTF
TRBV25-1	NA	11	NA	TRBJ1-2	TGTGCCAGCAAAGGTGGCTATGGCTACACCTTC	CASKGGYGYTF
TRBV7-2	NA	15	NA	TRBJ2-1	TGTGCCAGCAGCCTTGGGACGAGCTCCTACAATGAGCAGTTCTTC	CASSLGTSSYNEQFF
TRBV6-2/TRBV6-3	few	12	NA	TRBJ2-7	TGTGCCAGCAGTAAAGGCGACAGGGAGCAGTACTTC	CASSKGDREQYF
TRBV29-1	few	14	NA	TRBJ1-4	TGCAGCGGCCGACAGGCCGGGTTTGGAGAAAAACTGTTTTTT	CSGRQAGFGEKLFF
TRBV5-1	NA	14	NA	TRBJ1-1	TGCGCCAGCAGCCAATTTCGGGGGGACACTGAAGCTTTCTTT	CASSQFRGDTEAFF
TRBV4-2	many	16	NA	TRBJ2-7	TGTGCCAGCAGCCAAGGGGCCGGGGTAGGTCTCTACGAGCAGTACTTC	CASSQGAGVGLYEQYF
TRBV20-1	many	13	NA	TRBJ1-1	TGCAGTGCTAGAGACAGGTACCTAACTGAAGCTTTCTTT	CSARDRYLTEAFF
TRBV7-9	few	12	TRBD2	TRBJ2-3	TGTGCCAGCAGCCCGCGGACTAGCGCGCAGTATTTT	CASSPRTSAQYF
TRBV4-2	NA	15	NA	TRBJ2-5	TGTGCCAGCAGCTTAAACCGAATGGGGGGCGAGACCCAGTACTTC	CASSLNRMGGETQYF
TRBV7-9	many	14	TRBD2	TRBJ2-1	TGTGCCAGCAGCTTATCGCGGGGGGAGGCTGAGCAGTTCTTC	CASSLSRGEAEQFF
TRBV18	few	16	NA	TRBJ2-5	TGTGCCAGCTCACCAACGGCGAGGGGTCGGCAAGAGACCCAGTACTTC	CASSPTARGRQETQYF
TRBV7-9	few	15	NA	TRBJ2-2	TGTGCCAGCAGCTCCCCCCACCCGGCCACCGGGGAGCTGTTTTTT	CASSSPHPATGELFF
TRBV7-6	many	14	NA	TRBJ1-4	TGTGCCAGCAGCTTAGGCGGGACTAATGAAAAACTGTTTTTT	CASSLGGTNEKLFF
TRBV27	NA	15	NA	TRBJ1-4	TGTGCCAGCAGTTTATGGGCAGGAATTAATGAAAAACTGTTTTTT	CASSLWAGINEKLFF
TRBV19	NA	16	NA	TRBJ1-2	TGTGCCAGTAGTCCCCCGGGACTCACGGTCCGGTATGGCTACACCTTC	CASSPPGLTVRYGYTF
TRBV5-4	few	15	NA	TRBJ2-7	TGTGCCAGCAGCTTGGCCGGAAGGGGTCCCTACGAGCAGTACTTC	CASSLAGRGPYEQYF
TRBV10-3	few	14	NA	TRBJ1-5	TGTGCCATCAGTGATCCGGAGGGGAATCAGCCCCAGCATTTT	CAISDPEGNQPQHF
TRBV6-2/TRBV6-3	few	14	NA	TRBJ2-2	TGTGCCAGCAGTTTCTTACTAGCTCCCGGGGAGCTGTTTTTT	CASSFLLAPGELFF
TRBV3-1	few	15	TRBD1	TRBJ2-2	TGTGCCAGCAGGGGACAGGGGGCGCCGACCGGGGAGCTGTTTTTT	CASRGQGAPTGELFF
TRBV6-2/TRBV6-3	few	13	NA	TRBJ1-1	TGTGCCAGCAGCCTGGAGAGGGGAGCTGAAGCTTTCTTT	CASSLERGAEAFF
TRBV5-1	NA	16	NA	TRBJ2-7	TGCGCCAGCAGCCCCTTTCTAGACAGTCCTGCCTACGAGCAGTACTTC	CASSPFLDSPAYEQYF
TRBV4-1	few	15	TRBD2	TRBJ2-1	TGCGCCAGCAGCCCGGGACTAGCGGTTGGTAATGAGCAGTTCTTC	CASSPGLAVGNEQFF
TRBV5-1	many	16	TRBD2	TRBJ2-1	TGCGCCAGCAGCTTGTTAGCGGGGGAACTGTACAATGAGCAGTTCTTC	CASSLLAGELYNEQFF
TRBV16	few	15	TRBD1	TRBJ2-7	TGTGCCAGCAGCCAATCGAGGACAGGGGGGTCCGAGCAGTACTTC	CASSQSRTGGSEQYF
TRBV7-9	many	13	NA	TRBJ1-2	TGTGCCAGCAGCTCCCTGGGGAACTATGGCTACACCTTC	CASSSLGNYGYTF
TRBV20-1	few	15	TRBD2	TRBJ2-2	TGCAGTGCAGCCGGGCTAGCGGGGGACACCGGGGAGCTGTTTTTT	CSAAGLAGDTGELFF
TRBV4-1	NA	15	NA	TRBJ2-6	TGCGCCAGCAGCCAAGAGGAGTCTGGGGCCAACGTCCTGACTTTC	CASSQEESGANVLTF
TRBV4-3	large	16	TRBD2	TRBJ2-1	TGCGCCAGCAGCCAAGAAACTAGCGGGGGGTACAATGAGCAGTTCTTC	CASSQETSGGYNEQFF
TRBV7-2	NA	16	NA	TRBJ2-3	TGTGCCAGCAGCTTAGAGTTAACAGGGAGCCACGGTACGCAGTATTTT	CASSLELTGSHGTQYF
TRBV6-2/TRBV6-3	NA	13	NA	TRBJ2-1	TGTGCCAGCAGACAACAGGGCTACAATGAGCAGTTCTTC	CASRQQGYNEQFF
TRBV29-1	NA	13	NA	TRBJ2-1	TGCAGCGCTGTTCGAGGTTTAAAAAATGAGCAGTTCTTC	CSAVRGLKNEQFF
TRBV12-3/TRBV12-4	NA	12	TRBD1	TRBJ2-1	TGTGCCAGCAGCCGGACAGGGTCTGAGCAGTTCTTC	CASSRTGSEQFF
TRBV12-3/TRBV12-4	few	14	NA	TRBJ2-7	TGTGCCAGCAGTTCCACTAGGAGCTCCTACGAGCAGTACTTC	CASSSTRSSYEQYF
TRBV7-6	many	12	NA	TRBJ2-2	TGTGCCAGCAGTCCCTTTTTGGGGGAGCTGTTTTTT	CASSPFLGELFF
TRBV5-1	NA	16	TRBD2	TRBJ2-1	TGCGCCAGCAGCTTGGAGACTAGCGGGGGGCCTAATGAGCAGTTCTTC	CASSLETSGGPNEQFF
TRBV29-1	few	14	TRBD1	TRBJ2-5	TGCAGCGTTTTGCAGGAGGACAGGGGGGAGACCCAGTACTTC	CSVLQEDRGETQYF
TRBV7-8	NA	12	NA	TRBJ2-1	TGTGCCAGCAGCTTGGCAAAAAATGAGCAGTTCTTC	CASSLAKNEQFF
TRBV20-1	many	13	TRBD1	TRBJ1-1	TGCAGTGCTAGAGGGATCGACAGGGTTGAAGCTTTCTTT	CSARGIDRVEAFF
TRBV29-1	NA	14	TRBD1	TRBJ1-1	TGCAGCGCCCCGGGACAGGGGTTGAACACTGAAGCTTTCTTT	CSAPGQGLNTEAFF
TRBV12-3/TRBV12-4	many	16	NA	TRBJ1-1	TGTGCCAGCAGTCTCAATACAGGGCCCCTAGGTGGTGAAGCTTTCTTT	CASSLNTGPLGGEAFF
TRBV11-2	few	14	NA	TRBJ2-5	TGTGCCAGCAGCTATCGGACGGCTCAAGAGACCCAGTACTTC	CASSYRTAQETQYF